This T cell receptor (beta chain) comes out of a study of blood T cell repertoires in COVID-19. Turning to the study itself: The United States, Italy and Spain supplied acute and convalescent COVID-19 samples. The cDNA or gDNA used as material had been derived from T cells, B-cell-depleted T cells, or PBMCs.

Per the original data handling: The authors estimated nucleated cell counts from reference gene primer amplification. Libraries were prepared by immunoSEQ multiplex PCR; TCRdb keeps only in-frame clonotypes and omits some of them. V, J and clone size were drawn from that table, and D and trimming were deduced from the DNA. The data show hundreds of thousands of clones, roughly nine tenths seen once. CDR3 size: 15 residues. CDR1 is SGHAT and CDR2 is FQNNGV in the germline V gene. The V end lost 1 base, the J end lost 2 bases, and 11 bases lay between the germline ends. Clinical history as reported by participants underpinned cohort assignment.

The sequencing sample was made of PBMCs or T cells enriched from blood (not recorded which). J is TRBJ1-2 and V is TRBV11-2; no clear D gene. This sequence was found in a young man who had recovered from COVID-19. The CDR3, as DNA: TGTGCCAGCAGCTTAGCGGAGGGTATGAACTATGGCTACACCTTC. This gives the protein CASSLAEGMNYGYTF.